This T cell receptor beta chain appears in the sequencing data of a study of molecular identifiers for immune sequencing clone quantification. About the study: Four of five RNA aliquots from approximately 20,000 or 98,000 naive CD8 T cells were sequenced. Findings and limits, study-wide: Clones above 20 RNA copies contained over 98% of effector molecules and under 1% of naive molecules. Same-barcode identical TCR molecules could make highly expanded clones look smaller than they are.

The J segment lost 5 bases and the V segment lost 5 bases, leaving 13 bases of the junction unmatched. This CDR3 spans 16 amino acids. CDR1 and CDR2 from the germline V gene are SGHVS and FNYEAQ. This clonotype was counted ten times or more. Its antigen remains unidentified. TCRdb re-called the PCR reads with MiXCR, one entry per CDR3 protein. The sample includes some 12,000 distinct CDR3 sequences, roughly 16% seen only once; the top ten take 1.6%. The V gene is TRBV7-6, the J gene TRBJ2-5; 8 bases line up with TRBD1. The sample comprised naive CD8+ T cells from blood, with Jurkat cell RNA spiked in. This sample's subset: FACS-sorted CD8+CD4-CCR7+CD45RA+ naive T cells. This clonotype was sampled from a human donor in good health. Some libraries in this study had Jurkat cell RNA spiked in. The CDR3 reads CASSPPGQGTAETQYF. DNA for the CDR3: TGTGCCAGCAGCCCACCTGGACAGGGCACAGCGGAGACCCAGTACTTC.